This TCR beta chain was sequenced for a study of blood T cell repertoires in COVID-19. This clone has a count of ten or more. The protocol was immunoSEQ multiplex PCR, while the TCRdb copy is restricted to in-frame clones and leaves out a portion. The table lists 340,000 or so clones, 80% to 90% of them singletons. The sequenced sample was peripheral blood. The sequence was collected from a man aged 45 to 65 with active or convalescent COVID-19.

The CDR3: CASSLDIGGNYGYTF. The CDR3 nucleotides read TGTGCCAGCAGTTTAGATATAGGGGGTAACTATGGCTACACCTTC. This chain connects TRBV28 to TRBJ1-2, with TRBD1 as a possible D gene (6 bases). The CDR3 length is 15 residues. Germline CDR1 and CDR2: MDHEN and SYDVKM. Trimming pared 2 bases from V and 1 base from J, leaving 11 bases between.